Listed here are 10 T cell receptor beta chains from one sample, sequenced in a study of blood T cell repertoires in COVID-19 (dated by TCRdb to 2020 to 2021). The library was obtained by the immunoSEQ multiplex PCR assay. The immuneACCESS repertoire file appears here via TCRdb, limited to in-frame rearrangements. These files lack a portion of the clones; in checked studies, under half of the deficit traces to unresolved V genes, and the cause of the others is not known. Present in this sample are a few hundred thousand clones, approximately 83% of which were seen just once. Around 3.6% of the sample is taken by the ten largest. Sample: PBMCs or T cells enriched from blood (not recorded which). These receptors came from a middle-aged man who had recovered from COVID-19.

The gene calls are TRBV14 and TRBJ1-1, with 7 bases matching TRBD1. The germline V gene encodes CDR1 SGHDN and CDR2 FVKESK. The CDR3 is 15 residues long. With V trimmed by 2 bases and J by 4 bases, 7 bases remained unmatched. CDR3 in amino acids: CASSQSTGVGTEAFF. As DNA, the CDR3 is TGTGCCAGCAGCCAATCCACAGGGGTCGGCACTGAAGCTTTCTTT.

This CDR3 is CASSSGTGDEKLFF. DNA for the CDR3: TGCGCCAGCAGCTCCGGGACAGGCGATGAAAAACTGTTTTTT. The rearrangement links TRBV5-1 to TRBJ1-4; 8 nucleotides align to TRBD1. Per the germline V gene, CDR1 is SGHRS and CDR2 is YFSETQ. The CDR3 sequence is 14 residues long. Trimming removed 3 bases from V and 6 bases from J; junction bases left unmatched: 4. The full variable domain, its missing parts supplied by reference TRBV5-1 and TRBJ1-4, is KAGVTQTPRYLIKTRGQQVTLSCSPISGHRSVSWYQQTPGQGLQFLFEYFSETQRNKGNFPGRFSGRQFSNSRSEMNVSTLELGDSALYLCASSSGTGDEKLFFGSGTQLSVL.

This chain joins TRBV5-6 and TRBJ2-3; 10 bases line up with TRBD1. Per the germline V gene, CDR1 is SGHDT and CDR2 is YYEEEE. The CDR3 extends over 17 amino acids. V was clipped by 0 bases and J by 2 bases; unmatched bases: 6. CDR3 sequence: CASSLGTGGKLTDTQYF. As DNA, the CDR3 is TGTGCCAGCAGCTTGGGGACAGGGGGTAAGCTCACAGATACGCAGTATTTT. Full variable domain (remainder filled in from reference TRBV5-6 and TRBJ2-3): DAGVTQSPTHLIKTRGQQVTLRCSPKSGHDTVSWYQQALGQGPQFIFQYYEEEERQRGNFPDRFSGHQFPNYSSELNVNALLLGDSALYLCASSLGTGGKLTDTQYFGPGTRLTVL.

This sequence joins TRBV10-3 and TRBJ1-6; a possible D gene is TRBD1 (5 bases). V gave up 5 bases and J gave up 6 bases, with 17 bases separating them. The CDR3 has 16 amino acids. Germline V lookup: CDR1 ENHRY, CDR2 SYGVKD. CDR3 in amino acids: CAISPKDTLGNSPLHF. For the CDR3, the DNA is TGTGCCATCAGTCCTAAGGACACCCTGGGTAATTCACCCCTCCACTTT.

The V call is TRBV7-3, the J call TRBJ2-2, with D possibly TRBD2 on 5 matching bases. This CDR3 spans 13 amino acids. V shed 1 base and J shed 7 bases, with 7 bases lying between them. CDR1 is SGHTA and CDR2 is FQGTGA in the germline V gene. The CDR3 nucleotides read TGTGCCAGCAGCTTAAAGGCGGGCGGGGAGCTGTTTTTT. It yields the protein CASSLKAGGELFF.

The chain combines TRBV18 with TRBJ1-5; 7 positions match TRBD1. The trim removed 6 bases at V and 4 bases at J, leaving 6 bases unmatched. The germline V gene encodes CDR1 KGHSH and CDR2 LQKENI. The CDR3 totals 14 residues. CDR3 sequence (DNA): TGTGCCAGCTCGCCAAGACAGGGTAATCAGCCCCAGCATTTT. Protein: CASSPRQGNQPQHF. The variable domain in full, completed from reference TRBV18 and TRBJ1-5, reads NAGVMQNPRHLVRRRGQEARLRCSPMKGHSHVYWYRQLPEEGLKFMVYLQKENIIDESGMPKERFSAEFPKEGPSILRIQQVVRGDSAAYFCASSPRQGNQPQHFGDGTRLSIL.

The CDR3 protein is CASSQANLGAFDTEAFF. For the CDR3, the DNA is TGTGCCAGCAGCCAAGCGAACCTGGGGGCATTCGACACTGAAGCTTTCTTT. The chain employs TRBV14 and TRBJ1-1; tentative D call: TRBD1 (6 bases). The CDR3 consists of 17 residues. CDR1 and CDR2 (germline): SGHDN, FVKESK. V was cut by 1 base and J by 3 bases, with 18 bases left in between.

The count of this clone is one. The chain couples TRBV11-2 to TRBJ1-5; weak D call: TRBD1 (6 bases). Per germline, CDR1 SGHAT and CDR2 FQNNGV. The V and J ends lost 2 bases and 0 bases respectively, with 14 bases between them. This CDR3 contains 17 residues. CDR3 sequence reads: CASSLSAGADSNQPQHF. CDR3 in DNA: TGTGCCAGCAGCTTAAGCGCAGGGGCCGATAGCAATCAGCCCCAGCATTTT.

The rearrangement joins TRBV3-1 (or the pseudogene TRBV3-2) to TRBJ1-3; D is undetermined. Germline loops: CDR1 LGHDT, CDR2 YNNKEL (reference sequence). V was shortened by 1 base and J by 0 bases, with 4 bases between the two germline ends. CDR3 size: 14 residues. DNA of the CDR3: TGTGCCAGCAGCCAAGGAGTCTCTGGAAACACCATATATTTT. This translates into CASSQGVSGNTIYF.

V usage is TRBV7-2 and J usage is TRBJ2-1; 9 positions agree with TRBD1. Germline V gene sequence: CDR1 SGHTA, CDR2 FQGNSA. The CDR3 is made up of 15 amino acids. Trimming at V came to 2 bases and at J to 8 bases, leaving 7 bases not matched to a gene. The CDR3 protein is CASSLRWTGVDEQFF. The CDR3 DNA reads TGTGCCAGCAGCTTACGTTGGACAGGGGTGGATGAGCAGTTCTTC.